Given below is one T cell receptor (beta chain) in context. The data belong to a study of CD8 T cells in Susac syndrome. Random hexamers were used to reverse transcribe roughly 0.5 to 1 ug of RNA. TCRdb reprocessed the immunoSEQ multiplex PCR reads via MiXCR and lists one record per CDR3 protein. The repertoire holds under 200,000 distinct CDR3 sequences, with roughly 96% as singletons. The V gene lost 0 bases and the J gene lost 8 bases, with 14 bases spanning the gap. The CDR3 loop spans 15 amino acids. Germline loops: CDR1 MNHNY, CDR2 SVGAGI (reference sequence). The specimen sequenced was CD8+ T cells from PBMCs. The gene calls are TRBV6-6 and TRBJ2-1, with D hard to call. The receptor comes from a human donor with multiple sclerosis. As DNA, the CDR3 is TGTGCCAGCAGTTACTCACATATTCGGGTTCATGAGCAGTTCTTC. Residues: CASSYSHIRVHEQFF.